The entry below gives a single T cell receptor beta chain sequence along with its context. Germline V gene data show CDR1 as SNHLY and CDR2 as FYNNEI. Trimming cost V 6 bases and J 8 bases, with 4 bases left between them. The CDR3 spans 10 residues. The sample comes from a study of T cell responses to AZD1222 COVID-19 vaccine. Profiling relied on immunoSEQ multiplex PCR, and the TCRdb table lists in-frame clones only, not all of them. The table lists around 130,000 clones, roughly nine tenths of them singletons, with around 6.9% in the top ten. Sample: peripheral blood, taken 28 days after the second dose of the MenACWY control vaccine. The genes are TRBV2 and TRBJ1-4; D remains unclear. This sequence was found in an adult who received the MenACWY meningococcal vaccine as a control. The CDR3 spells CASRVEKLFF. CDR3 sequence (DNA): TGTGCCAGCAGGGTAGAAAAACTGTTTTTT.